What follows describes a single T cell receptor beta chain. V was pared by 4 bases and J by 6 bases, with 6 bases of the junction left unmatched. CDR3 size: 14 residues. The germline CDR1 and CDR2 sequences are KGHSH and LQKENI. The table came from immunoSEQ multiplex PCR; TCRdb's copy has only in-frame clones and leaves some out. The table has 260,000 or so clones, approximately 80% seen once. This sample is part of a study of control samples from healthy donors and cancer patients. The clonotype was recovered from a woman aged 60 to 75 with lung cancer. The chain uses TRBV18 and TRBJ2-1; 7 positions agree with TRBD1. What was sequenced was PBMCs. The CDR3 coding sequence is TGTGCCAGCTCACTGCAGGGGGTTAGCAATGAGCAGTTCTTC. Translated, it gives CASSLQGVSNEQFF.